A selection of T cell receptor beta chains follows, all from one sample in a study of blood T cell repertoires in COVID-19. Repertoires were generated with immunoSEQ multiplex PCR, while TCRdb's copy carries only in-frame clones and drops some. This table holds 150,000 to 200,000 clones, around nine tenths found once. Input material: peripheral blood. These receptors originate from a man between 18 and 29 years old with active or convalescent COVID-19. Both conserved end residues are part of each CDR3. A D gene is named only where the DNA matches it firmly. A row's size may be missing; if present it is once, few, many or a size class.

d_gene	v_gene	j_gene	abundance	CDR3aa	CDR3nt
TRBD1	TRBV7-9	TRBJ1-2	NA	CASSLQIGQGYGYTF	TGTGCCAGCAGCTTACAAATTGGACAGGGGTATGGCTACACCTTC
NA	TRBV7-2	TRBJ2-7	NA	CASSLPDTYEQYF	TGTGCCAGCAGCTTACCTGACACCTACGAGCAGTACTTC
NA	TRBV9	TRBJ2-3	NA	CASSVGGDTDTQYF	TGTGCCAGCAGCGTAGGGGGGGACACAGATACGCAGTATTTT
TRBD1	TRBV11-2	TRBJ1-2	NA	CASSLTGENYGYTF	TGTGCCAGCAGCTTGACAGGGGAAAACTATGGCTACACCTTC
NA	TRBV29-1	TRBJ1-1	once	CSVGRFGTEAFF	TGCAGCGTGGGCCGATTCGGCACTGAAGCTTTCTTT
TRBD2	TRBV7-9	TRBJ2-7	NA	CASSLEGRGEQYF	TGTGCCAGCAGCTTAGAGGGGAGGGGCGAGCAGTACTTC
TRBD1	TRBV24-1	TRBJ1-1	few	CATSRDRFNTEAFF	TGTGCCACCAGTCGGGACAGATTTAACACTGAAGCTTTCTTT
NA	TRBV12-2	TRBJ2-1	NA	CASRLVRTGNEQFF	TGTGCAAGTCGCTTAGTACGGACTGGCAATGAGCAGTTCTTC
NA	TRBV5-1	TRBJ1-3	once	CASSPGQPRDTIYF	TGCGCCAGCAGCCCAGGACAGCCGCGGGACACCATATATTTT
TRBD1	TRBV6-4	TRBJ2-1	NA	CASSTGNNEQFF	TGTGCCAGTTCGACAGGGAACAATGAGCAGTTCTTC
NA	TRBV27	TRBJ1-1	NA	CASSLRETGYMNTEAFF	TGTGCCAGCAGTTTGCGCGAGACAGGCTACATGAACACTGAAGCTTTCTTT
NA	TRBV3-1/TRBV3-2	TRBJ1-4	NA	CASSQDWGRVGEKLFF	TGTGCCAGCAGCCAAGATTGGGGCAGGGTGGGGGAAAAACTGTTTTTT
NA	TRBV5-1	TRBJ1-1	NA	CASSLGGNTEAFF	TGCGCCAGCAGCTTAGGGGGAAACACTGAAGCTTTCTTT
TRBD1	TRBV6-1	TRBJ2-2	once	CASSAYATGTGGGPAGELFF	TGTGCCAGCAGTGCATATGCAACCGGGACAGGGGGCGGTCCGGCCGGGGAGCTGTTTTTT
TRBD2	TRBV7-2	TRBJ2-1	few	CASSLSSSGRGNEQFF	TGTGCCAGCAGCTTAAGTTCTAGCGGGAGGGGGAATGAGCAGTTCTTC
TRBD1	TRBV7-2	TRBJ1-2	NA	CASSLETDRGRDYGYTF	TGTGCCAGCAGCTTAGAGACGGACAGGGGAAGAGACTATGGCTACACCTTC
TRBD2	TRBV30	TRBJ2-7	NA	CAWSAGREQYF	TGTGCCTGGAGTGCCGGGAGGGAGCAGTACTTC
TRBD2	TRBV3-1/TRBV3-2	TRBJ2-1	NA	CASSQERGGHNEQFF	TGTGCCAGCAGCCAAGAACGGGGGGGTCACAATGAGCAGTTCTTC
NA	TRBV27	TRBJ2-1	NA	CASRVQEDLYNEQFF	TGTGCCAGCAGGGTCCAGGAGGACCTGTACAATGAGCAGTTCTTC
TRBD2	TRBV11-2	TRBJ2-3	NA	CASSSRTSGEDTQYF	TGTGCCAGCAGCTCAAGGACTAGCGGGGAAGACACGCAGTATTTT
TRBD1	TRBV28	TRBJ2-3	NA	CASSFVTGEFGDTQYF	TGTGCCAGCAGTTTTGTGACAGGGGAATTTGGTGATACGCAGTATTTT
NA	TRBV14	TRBJ2-2	once	CASSQDHWTTIGTGELFF	TGTGCCAGCAGCCAAGATCACTGGACTACCATCGGGACCGGGGAGCTGTTTTTT
TRBD1	TRBV7-9	TRBJ1-4	few	CASSSQGASGEKLFF	TGTGCCAGCAGCTCCCAGGGGGCAAGTGGTGAAAAACTGTTTTTT
NA	TRBV18	TRBJ2-2	NA	CASSPGLAGELFF	TGTGCCAGCTCACCTGGGCTGGCCGGGGAGCTGTTTTTT
NA	TRBV28	TRBJ1-2	NA	CASSLVSSGTSGYTF	TGTGCCAGCAGTTTAGTCTCGTCCGGGACTAGTGGCTACACCTTC
TRBD1	TRBV7-2	TRBJ2-4	once	CASSEVTGAKNIQYF	TGTGCCAGCAGCGAAGTGACAGGGGCCAAAAACATTCAGTACTTC
NA	TRBV7-9	TRBJ1-1	NA	CASSLRDYMNTEAFF	TGTGCCAGCAGCCTCAGGGATTATATGAACACTGAAGCTTTCTTT
TRBD2	TRBV10-1	TRBJ2-2	NA	CASSEGSGGPGELFF	TGCGCCAGCAGTGAGGGTAGCGGGGGTCCCGGGGAGCTGTTTTTT
NA	TRBV9	TRBJ1-1	few	CASSGPGGTEAFF	TGTGCCAGCAGCGGCCCGGGGGGCACTGAAGCTTTCTTT